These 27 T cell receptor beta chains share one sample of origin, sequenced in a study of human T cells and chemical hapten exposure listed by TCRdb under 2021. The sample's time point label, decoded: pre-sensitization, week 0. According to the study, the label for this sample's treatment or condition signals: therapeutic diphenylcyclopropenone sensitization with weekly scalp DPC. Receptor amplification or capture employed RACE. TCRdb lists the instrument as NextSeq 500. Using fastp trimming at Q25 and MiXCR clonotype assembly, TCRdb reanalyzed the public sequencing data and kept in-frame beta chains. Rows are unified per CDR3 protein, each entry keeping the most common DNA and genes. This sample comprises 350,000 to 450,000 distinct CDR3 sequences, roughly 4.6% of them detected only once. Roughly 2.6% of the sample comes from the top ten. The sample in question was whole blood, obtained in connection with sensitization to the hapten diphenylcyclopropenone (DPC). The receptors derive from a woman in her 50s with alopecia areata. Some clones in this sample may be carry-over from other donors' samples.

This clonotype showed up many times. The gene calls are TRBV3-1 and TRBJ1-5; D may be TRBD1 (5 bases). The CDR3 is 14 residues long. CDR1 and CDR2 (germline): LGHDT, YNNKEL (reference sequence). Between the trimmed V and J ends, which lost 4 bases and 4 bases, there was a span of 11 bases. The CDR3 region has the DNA TGTGCCAGCAGCCCGTTGCAGGGTAATCAGCCCCAGCATTTT. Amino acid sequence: CASSPLQGNQPQHF.

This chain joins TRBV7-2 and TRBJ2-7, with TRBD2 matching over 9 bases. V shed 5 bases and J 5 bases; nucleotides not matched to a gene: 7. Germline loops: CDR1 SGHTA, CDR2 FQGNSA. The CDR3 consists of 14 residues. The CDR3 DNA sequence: TGTGCCAGCAGCCTAGGGACTAGCCCCCACGAGCAGTACTTC. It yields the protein CASSLGTSPHEQYF.

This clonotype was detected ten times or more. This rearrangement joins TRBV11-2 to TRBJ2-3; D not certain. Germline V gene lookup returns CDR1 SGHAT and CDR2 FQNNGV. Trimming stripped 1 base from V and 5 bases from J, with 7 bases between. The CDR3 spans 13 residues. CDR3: CASSLGPGDTQYF. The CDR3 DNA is TGTGCCAGCAGCTTAGGACCGGGAGATACGCAGTATTTT. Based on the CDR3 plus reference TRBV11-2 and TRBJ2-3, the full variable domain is EAGVAQSPRYKIIEKRQSVAFWCNPISGHATLYWYQQILGQGPKLLIQFQNNGVVDDSQLPKDRFSAERLKGVDSTLKIQPAKLEDSAVYLCASSLGPGDTQYFGPGTRLTVL.

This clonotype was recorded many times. The CDR3 region has the DNA TGCAGTGCTAGAGATCAAAGTACTCAAGGGCCCCAGCATTTT. It codes for CSARDQSTQGPQHF. V gene TRBV20-1 combines with J gene TRBJ1-5; D is ambiguous. Germline CDR1 DFQATT, CDR2 SNEGSKA (reference sequence). The length of the CDR3 is 14 residues. V lost 0 bases to trimming and J lost 9 bases, with 15 bases between them.

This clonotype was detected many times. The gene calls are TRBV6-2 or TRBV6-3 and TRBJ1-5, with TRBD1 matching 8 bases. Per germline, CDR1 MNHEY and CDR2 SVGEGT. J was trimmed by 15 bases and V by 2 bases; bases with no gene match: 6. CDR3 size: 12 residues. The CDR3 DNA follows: TGTGCCAGCAGTTACGCCAGGGGGCAGAGGCATTTT. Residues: CASSYARGQRHF.

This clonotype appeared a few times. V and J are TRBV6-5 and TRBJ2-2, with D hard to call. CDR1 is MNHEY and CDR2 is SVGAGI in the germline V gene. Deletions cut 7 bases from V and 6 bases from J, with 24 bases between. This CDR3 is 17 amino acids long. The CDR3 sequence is CASKKEEVASQPGELFF. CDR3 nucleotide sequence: TGTGCCAGCAAAAAAGAGGAAGTGGCTAGTCAGCCCGGGGAGCTGTTTTTT.

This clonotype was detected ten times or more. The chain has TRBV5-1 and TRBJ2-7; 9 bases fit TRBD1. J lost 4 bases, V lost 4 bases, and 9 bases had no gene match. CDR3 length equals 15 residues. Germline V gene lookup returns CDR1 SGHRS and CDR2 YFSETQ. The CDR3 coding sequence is TGCGCCAGCAGCATTACCGGGACAGGGTTATACGAGCAGTACTTC. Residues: CASSITGTGLYEQYF.

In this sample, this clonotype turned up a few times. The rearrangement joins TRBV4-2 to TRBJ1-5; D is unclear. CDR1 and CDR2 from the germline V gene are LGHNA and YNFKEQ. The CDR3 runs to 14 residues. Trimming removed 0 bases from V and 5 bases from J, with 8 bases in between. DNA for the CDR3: TGTGCCAGCAGCCAAGACAAGAACTATCAGCCCCAGCATTTT. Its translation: CASSQDKNYQPQHF.

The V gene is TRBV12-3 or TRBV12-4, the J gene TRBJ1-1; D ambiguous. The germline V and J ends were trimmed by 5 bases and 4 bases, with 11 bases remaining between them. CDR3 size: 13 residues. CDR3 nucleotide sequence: TGTGCCAGCAGTCCCTTCGAGTTCACTGAAGCTTTCTTT. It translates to CASSPFEFTEAFF.

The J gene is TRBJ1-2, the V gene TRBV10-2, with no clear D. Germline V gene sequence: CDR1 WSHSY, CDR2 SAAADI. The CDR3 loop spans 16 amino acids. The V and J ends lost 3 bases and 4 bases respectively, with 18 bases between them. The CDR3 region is CASSDHLDPRGYGYTF. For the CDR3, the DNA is TGCGCCAGCAGTGACCACTTGGACCCTCGGGGCTATGGCTACACCTTC.

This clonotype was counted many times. In DNA, the CDR3 is TGTGCCAGCAGCGTAGCTCCCGACACAGATACGCAGTATTTT. Amino acid sequence: CASSVAPDTDTQYF. This chain links TRBV9 with TRBJ2-3; no reliable D call. Trimming removed 0 bases from V and 2 bases from J, with 7 bases in between. The V gene's germline CDR1 is SGDLS and CDR2 YYNGEE. The CDR3 sequence is 14 residues long.

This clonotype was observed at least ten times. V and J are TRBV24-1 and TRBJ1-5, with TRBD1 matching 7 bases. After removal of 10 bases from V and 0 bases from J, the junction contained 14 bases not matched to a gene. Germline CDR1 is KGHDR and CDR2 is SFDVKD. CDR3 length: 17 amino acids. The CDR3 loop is CATPTGTEENSNQPQHF. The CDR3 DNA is TGTGCCACTCCCACCGGGACAGAAGAAAATAGCAATCAGCCCCAGCATTTT.

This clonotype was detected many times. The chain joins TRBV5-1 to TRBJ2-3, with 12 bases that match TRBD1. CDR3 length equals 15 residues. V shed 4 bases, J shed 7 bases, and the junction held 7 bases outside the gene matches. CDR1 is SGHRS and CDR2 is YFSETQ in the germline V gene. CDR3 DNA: TGCGCCAGCAGCGGAGGGACAGGGGGCGTTTATACGCAGTATTTT. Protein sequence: CASSGGTGGVYTQYF. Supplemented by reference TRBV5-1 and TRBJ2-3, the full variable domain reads KAGVTQTPRYLIKTRGQQVTLSCSPISGHRSVSWYQQTPGQGLQFLFEYFSETQRNKGNFPGRFSGRQFSNSRSEMNVSTLELGDSALYLCASSGGTGGVYTQYFGPGTRLTVL.

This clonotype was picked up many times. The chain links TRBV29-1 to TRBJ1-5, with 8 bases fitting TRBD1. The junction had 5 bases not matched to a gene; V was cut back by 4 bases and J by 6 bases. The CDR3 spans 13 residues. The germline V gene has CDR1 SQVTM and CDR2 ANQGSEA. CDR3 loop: CSVAGQEGQPQHF. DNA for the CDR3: TGCAGCGTTGCGGGACAGGAAGGTCAGCCCCAGCATTTT.

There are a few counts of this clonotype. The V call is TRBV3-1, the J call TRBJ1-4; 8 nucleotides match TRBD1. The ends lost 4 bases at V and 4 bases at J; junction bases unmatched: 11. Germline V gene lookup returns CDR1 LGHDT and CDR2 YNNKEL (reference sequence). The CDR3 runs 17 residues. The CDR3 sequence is CASSPSDREPVNEKLFF. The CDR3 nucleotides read TGTGCCAGCAGCCCCTCGGACAGGGAGCCCGTTAATGAAAAACTGTTTTTT.

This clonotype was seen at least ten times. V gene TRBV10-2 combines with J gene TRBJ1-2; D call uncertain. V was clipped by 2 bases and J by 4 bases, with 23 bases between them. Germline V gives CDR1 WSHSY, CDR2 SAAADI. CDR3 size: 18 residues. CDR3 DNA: TGCGCCAGCAGTGAGCCTTCTTATAGGAAGGTTCGGGGCTATGGCTACACCTTC. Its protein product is CASSEPSYRKVRGYGYTF.

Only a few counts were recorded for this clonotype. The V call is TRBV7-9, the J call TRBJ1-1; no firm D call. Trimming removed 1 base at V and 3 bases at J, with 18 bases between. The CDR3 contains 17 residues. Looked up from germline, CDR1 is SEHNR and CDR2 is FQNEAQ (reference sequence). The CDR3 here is CASSLVQWHPKDTEAFF. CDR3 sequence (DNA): TGTGCCAGCAGCTTAGTTCAATGGCACCCCAAGGACACTGAAGCTTTCTTT. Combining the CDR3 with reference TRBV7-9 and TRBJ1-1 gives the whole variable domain DTGVSQNPRHKITKRGQNVTFRCDPISEHNRLYWYRQTLGQGPEFLTYFQNEAQLEKSRLLSDRFSAERPKGSFSTLEIQRTEQGDSAMYLCASSLVQWHPKDTEAFFGQGTRLTVV.

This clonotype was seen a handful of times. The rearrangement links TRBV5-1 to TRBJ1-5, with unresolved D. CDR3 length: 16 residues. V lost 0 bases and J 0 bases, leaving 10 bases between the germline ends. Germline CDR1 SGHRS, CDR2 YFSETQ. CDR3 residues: CASSLEGLPSNQPQHF. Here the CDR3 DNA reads TGCGCCAGCAGCTTGGAAGGGCTCCCTAGCAATCAGCCCCAGCATTTT.

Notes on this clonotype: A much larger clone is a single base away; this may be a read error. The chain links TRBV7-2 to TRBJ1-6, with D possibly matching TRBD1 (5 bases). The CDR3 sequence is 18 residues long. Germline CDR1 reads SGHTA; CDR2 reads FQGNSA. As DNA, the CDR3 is TGTGCCAGCAGCTCACCCCAGGGTTTTAGCTCCTATAATACACCCCTCCACTTT. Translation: CASSSPQGFSSYNTPLHF.

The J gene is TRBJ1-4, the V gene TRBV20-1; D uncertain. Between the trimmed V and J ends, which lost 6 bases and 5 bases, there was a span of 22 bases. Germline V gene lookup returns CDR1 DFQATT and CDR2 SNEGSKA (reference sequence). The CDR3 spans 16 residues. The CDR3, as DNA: TGCAGTGCCTACGGTCAAGGCTTCGCGGGAAATGAAAAACTGTTTTTT. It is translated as CSAYGQGFAGNEKLFF.

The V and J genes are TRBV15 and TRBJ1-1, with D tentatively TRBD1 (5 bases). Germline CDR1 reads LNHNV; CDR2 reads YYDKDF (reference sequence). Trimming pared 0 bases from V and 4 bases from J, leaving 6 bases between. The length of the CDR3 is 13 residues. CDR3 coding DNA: TGTGCCACCAGCAGAGATGGGGGCACTGAAGCTTTCTTT. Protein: CATSRDGGTEAFF. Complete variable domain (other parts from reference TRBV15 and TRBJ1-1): DAMVIQNPRYQVTQFGKPVTLSCSQTLNHNVMYWYQQKSSQAPKLLFHYYDKDFNNEADTPDNFQSRRPNTSFCFLDIRSPGLGDTAMYLCATSRDGGTEAFFGQGTRLTVV.

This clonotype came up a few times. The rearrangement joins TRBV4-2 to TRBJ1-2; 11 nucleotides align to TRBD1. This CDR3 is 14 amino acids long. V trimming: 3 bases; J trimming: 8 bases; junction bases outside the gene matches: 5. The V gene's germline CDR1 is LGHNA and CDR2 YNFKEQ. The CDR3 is CASSQKGQGDGYTF. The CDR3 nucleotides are TGTGCCAGCAGCCAGAAGGGACAGGGGGACGGCTACACCTTC.

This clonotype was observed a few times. The CDR3 DNA sequence: TGCAGTGCAACAGACAGGGGGGGCACTGAAGCTTTCTTT. Its translation: CSATDRGGTEAFF. The chain links TRBV20-1 to TRBJ1-1, with 9 bases lining up with TRBD1. The CDR3 covers 13 residues. In germline, CDR1 is DFQATT, CDR2 SNEGSKA (reference sequence). V was pared by 6 bases and J by 4 bases, with 6 bases of the junction left unmatched.

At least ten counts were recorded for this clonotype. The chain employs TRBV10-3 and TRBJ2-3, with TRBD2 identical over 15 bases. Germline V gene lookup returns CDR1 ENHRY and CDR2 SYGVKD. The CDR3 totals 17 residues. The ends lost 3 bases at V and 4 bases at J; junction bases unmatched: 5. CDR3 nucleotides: TGTGCCATCAGTGAAGGGACTAGCGGGAGGAACGCAGATACGCAGTATTTT. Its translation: CAISEGTSGRNADTQYF.

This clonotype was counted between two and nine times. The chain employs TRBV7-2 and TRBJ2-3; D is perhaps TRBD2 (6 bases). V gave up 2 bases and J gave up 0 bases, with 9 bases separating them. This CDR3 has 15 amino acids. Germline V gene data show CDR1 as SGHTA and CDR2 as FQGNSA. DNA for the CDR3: TGTGCCAGCAGCTTACGAGGGACTAGCACAGATACGCAGTATTTT. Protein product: CASSLRGTSTDTQYF.

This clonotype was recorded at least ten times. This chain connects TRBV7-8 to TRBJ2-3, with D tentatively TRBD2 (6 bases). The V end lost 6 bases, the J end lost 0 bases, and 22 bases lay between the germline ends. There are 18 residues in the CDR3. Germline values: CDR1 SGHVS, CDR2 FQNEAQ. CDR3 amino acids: CASSLSPLADPSTDTQYF. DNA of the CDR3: TGTGCCAGCAGTCTTTCTCCCTTAGCGGACCCTAGCACAGATACGCAGTATTTT.

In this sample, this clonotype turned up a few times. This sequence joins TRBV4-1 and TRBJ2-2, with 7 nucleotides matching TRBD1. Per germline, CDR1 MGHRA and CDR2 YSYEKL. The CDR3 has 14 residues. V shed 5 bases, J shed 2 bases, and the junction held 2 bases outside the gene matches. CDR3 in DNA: TGCGCCAGCAGCGACAGGGCAAACACCGGGGAGCTGTTTTTT. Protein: CASSDRANTGELFF.